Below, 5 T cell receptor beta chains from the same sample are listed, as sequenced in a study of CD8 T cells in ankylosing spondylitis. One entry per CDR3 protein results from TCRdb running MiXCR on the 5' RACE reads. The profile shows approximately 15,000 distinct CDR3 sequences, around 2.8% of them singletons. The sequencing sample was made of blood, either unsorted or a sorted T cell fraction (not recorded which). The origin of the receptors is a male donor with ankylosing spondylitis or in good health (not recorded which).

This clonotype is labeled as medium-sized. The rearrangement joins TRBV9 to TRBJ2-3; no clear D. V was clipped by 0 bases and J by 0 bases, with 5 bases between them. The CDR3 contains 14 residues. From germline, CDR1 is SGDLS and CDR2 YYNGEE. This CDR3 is CASSVAASTDTQYF. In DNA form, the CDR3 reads TGTGCCAGCAGCGTAGCGGCTAGCACAGATACGCAGTATTTT.

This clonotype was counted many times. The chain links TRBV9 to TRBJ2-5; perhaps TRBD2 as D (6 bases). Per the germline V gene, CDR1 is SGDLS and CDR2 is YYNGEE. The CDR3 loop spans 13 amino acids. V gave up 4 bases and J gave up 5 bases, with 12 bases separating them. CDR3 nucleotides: TGTGCCAGCAGCCGACTAGGGATGGAGACCCAGTACTTC. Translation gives CASSRLGMETQYF.

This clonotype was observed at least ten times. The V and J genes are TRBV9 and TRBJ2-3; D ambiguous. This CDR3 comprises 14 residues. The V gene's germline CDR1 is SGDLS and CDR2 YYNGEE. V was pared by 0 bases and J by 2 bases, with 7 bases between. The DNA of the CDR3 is TGTGCCAGCAGCGTAGAACAGATCACAGATACGCAGTATTTT. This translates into CASSVEQITDTQYF.

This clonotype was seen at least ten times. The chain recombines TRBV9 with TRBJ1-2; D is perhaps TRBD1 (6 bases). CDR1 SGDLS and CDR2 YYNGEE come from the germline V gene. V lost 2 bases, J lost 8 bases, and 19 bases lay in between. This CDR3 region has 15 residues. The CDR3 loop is CASSVWGAIPEGYTF. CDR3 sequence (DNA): TGTGCCAGCAGCGTGTGGGGGGCGATCCCCGAAGGCTACACCTTC.

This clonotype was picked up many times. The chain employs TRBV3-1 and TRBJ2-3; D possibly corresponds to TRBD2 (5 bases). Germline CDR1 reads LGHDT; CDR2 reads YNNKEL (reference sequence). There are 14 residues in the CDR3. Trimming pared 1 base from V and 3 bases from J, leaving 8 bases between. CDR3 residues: CASSQGRATDTQYF. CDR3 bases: TGTGCCAGCAGCCAAGGGCGGGCAACAGATACGCAGTATTTT.